This TCR beta chain came from a study of blood T cell repertoires in COVID-19. Study-wide background: PBMCs, B-cell-depleted T cells, or T cells provided the cDNA or gDNA that made up the material.

In terms of age and location, participants ranged from roughly 18 to 95 years and lived in 24 US areas. Assignment of participants to cohorts was predicated upon participant-reported clinical history. The CDR3 consists of 14 residues. The V segment lost 4 bases and the J segment 2 bases; nucleotides outside the gene matches: 5. Germline values: CDR1 SGHRS, CDR2 YFSETQ. Original handling: Quantification of nucleated cells was approximated via reference gene primer amplification. Sequencing was performed with immunoSEQ multiplex PCR; in TCRdb, only in-frame clones are kept and a portion is missing. V, J and clone size were drawn from that table, and D and trimming were deduced from the DNA. Seen here are 210,000 or so clones, around 84% observed once, and the top ten hold nearly 7.5%.

Specimen: PBMCs or T cells enriched from blood (not recorded which). The clonotype comes from a woman aged 40-49 years with acute COVID-19. The rearrangement uses TRBV5-1 and TRBJ2-7; TRBD1 agrees at 8 bases. CDR3 protein: CASSQAQGAYEQYF. In DNA form, the CDR3 reads TGCGCCAGCAGCCAGGCACAGGGGGCCTACGAGCAGTACTTC.